Ten or more counts support the clone carrying this TCR beta chain. What it binds is unknown. Next came a second PCR, run for roughly 7 to 12 cycles, which used a sample-barcoded 5' primer along with a J-beta primer mix. Every cDNA was tagged by a template-switch adaptor with 12 random nucleotides. Each CDR3 protein is one row after TCRdb ran MiXCR on the 5' RACE reads. The sample records about 730,000 distinct CDR3 sequences, roughly 41% being singletons. The CDR3 has 14 residues. V lost 3 bases and J lost 1, with 10 bases in between. Germline V lookup: CDR1 ENHRY, CDR2 SYGVKD. This sample stems from a study of blood T cells in healthy people across ages. General study findings and limits: One million T cells yielded diversity estimates that were considered underestimates. More naive CD4+ cells and higher diversity marked long-lived donors relative to aged donors. Age advanced and TCR beta diversity per million T cells fell, roughly linearly.

The origin of this receptor is a woman aged 55-70 years in good health. Sequenced sample: blood. The rearrangement joins TRBV10-3 to TRBJ2-7, with a tentative D call TRBD2 (6 bases). The CDR3 coding sequence is TGTGCCATCAGTGACGGGACTGTGTCCTACGAGCAGTACTTC. This translates into CAISDGTVSYEQYF.